The 20 T cell receptor beta chains presented below share a single source sample, sequenced in a study of blood T cell repertoires in COVID-19. This table comes from immunoSEQ multiplex PCR, and its TCRdb copy is limited to in-frame clones, with some not included. The sample has over 450,000 clones, less than 90% seen once. Sequenced sample: peripheral blood. The receptors shown here come from a woman aged 50 to 60 with COVID-19, enrolled during active disease.

The rearrangement links TRBV29-1 to TRBJ2-2; 10 bases agree with TRBD1. The V gene's germline CDR1 is SQVTM and CDR2 ANQGSEA. V trimming: 6 bases; J trimming: 4 bases; junction bases outside the gene matches: 5. This CDR3 comprises 14 residues. The CDR3 region has the DNA TGCAGCGTGGACAGGGGGATGGCCACCGGGGAGCTGTTTTTT. It codes for CSVDRGMATGELFF.

The chain joins TRBV28 to TRBJ1-1, with D possibly TRBD1 on 5 matching bases. The germline gives CDR1 MDHEN, CDR2 SYDVKM. This CDR3 has 16 amino acids. Trimming shortened V by 6 bases and J by 4 bases, and 21 bases separated the two germline ends. DNA of the CDR3: TGTGCCAGCAGGGCTATTCGGGGGGGAGGAAGCACTGAAGCTTTCTTT. As protein: CASRAIRGGGSTEAFF.

This chain joins TRBV27 and TRBJ1-6; possible D gene TRBD1, 6 bases. Germline values: CDR1 MNHEY, CDR2 SMNVEV (reference sequence). There are 15 residues in the CDR3. V lost 6 bases and J 3 bases, leaving 12 bases between the germline ends. DNA of the CDR3: TGTGCCAGCAGGCCGGGACATCACTATAATTCACCCCTCCACTTT. Translating it yields CASRPGHHYNSPLHF.

The chain employs TRBV2 and TRBJ1-4; D call uncertain. The CDR3 is 12 amino acids. The germline CDR1 and CDR2 sequences are SNHLY and FYNNEI. Between the trimmed V and J ends, which lost 2 bases and 5 bases, there was a span of 3 bases. The CDR3 bases are TGTGCCAGCAGTGAACTAAATGAAAAACTGTTTTTT. Translating it yields CASSELNEKLFF.

The chain recombines TRBV11-2 with TRBJ2-7; a possible D gene is TRBD1 (6 bases). Germline values: CDR1 SGHAT, CDR2 FQNNGV. This CDR3 comprises 14 residues. Trimming stripped 5 bases from V and 1 base from J, with 12 bases between. This chain's CDR3 is CASSPTTGSYEQYF. The CDR3 DNA follows: TGTGCCAGCAGCCCAACGACAGGTTCCTACGAGCAGTACTTC.

This rearrangement joins TRBV7-3 to TRBJ2-2, with D perhaps TRBD2 (6 bases). CDR1 SGHTA and CDR2 FQGTGA come from the germline V gene. Deletions cut 0 bases from V and 1 base from J, with 15 bases between. There are 18 residues in the CDR3. CDR3 nucleotide sequence: TGTGCCAGCAGCTTAACGGGGAGGATACGAGGGAACACCGGGGAGCTGTTTTTT. Translation: CASSLTGRIRGNTGELFF.

This clone was observed many times. The genes are TRBV30 and TRBJ2-5; 8 bases are shared with TRBD2. J lost 5 bases, V lost 4 bases, and 21 bases had no gene match. This CDR3 comprises 18 residues. Germline assignment: CDR1 GTSNPN and CDR2 SVGIG (reference sequence). The chain's CDR3 is CAWTTNLGSGGLFETQYF. In DNA form, the CDR3 reads TGTGCCTGGACGACGAACCTCGGAAGCGGGGGATTATTTGAGACCCAGTACTTC.

This clone appeared once. This sequence joins TRBV15 and TRBJ1-2, with 7 bases matching TRBD1. Looked up from germline, CDR1 is LNHNV and CDR2 is YYDKDF (reference sequence). V lost 0 bases, J lost 6 bases, and 4 bases stayed unmatched. This CDR3 has 14 residues. In DNA, the CDR3 is TGTGCCACCAGCAGAGATCAGGGGGGCAATGGCTACACCTTC. Translating gives CATSRDQGGNGYTF.

This clone appeared once. This chain uses TRBV6-1 with TRBJ1-5; TRBD1 aligns across 7 bases. CDR3 size: 19 residues. Germline V gene data show CDR1 as MNHNS and CDR2 as SASEGT. With V trimmed by 3 bases and J by 7 bases, 21 bases remained unmatched. CDR3 DNA: TGTGCCAGCAGTGAGAACCCCCCCAGGGGGATGGGAGAAGAGCAGCCCCAGCATTTT. Translation gives CASSENPPRGMGEEQPQHF.

V and J are TRBV6-1 and TRBJ1-5; possible D gene TRBD1, 5 bases. Trimming took off 4 bases at V and 0 bases at J, with 13 bases between the two ends. CDR1 and CDR2 (germline): MNHNS, SASEGT. The length of the CDR3 is 16 residues. The CDR3 here is CASSGLTGYSNQPQHF. CDR3 bases: TGTGCCAGCAGTGGCCTTACAGGCTATAGCAATCAGCCCCAGCATTTT.

The chain employs TRBV4-1 and TRBJ1-1; D ambiguous. V lost 4 bases and J 7 bases, leaving 22 bases between the germline ends. The CDR3 is made up of 16 amino acids. Germline CDR1 and CDR2: MGHRA and YSYEKL. Written as DNA, the CDR3 is TGCGCCAGCAGCCTAATCCCGATCTCATGGAGGAGTGAAGCTTTCTTT. Encoded protein: CASSLIPISWRSEAFF.

This clone is a singleton in its sample. The V gene is TRBV19, the J gene TRBJ1-6, with TRBD1 as a possible D gene (6 bases). This CDR3 spans 17 amino acids. Germline values: CDR1 LNHDA, CDR2 SQIVND (reference sequence). V was pared by 1 base and J by 2 bases, with 12 bases between. The CDR3 sequence: CASSIVQTGTYNSPLHF. CDR3 nucleotide sequence: TGTGCCAGTAGTATAGTTCAAACAGGGACCTATAATTCACCCCTCCACTTT.

This clone was recorded once. The chain carries TRBV4-1 and TRBJ2-2; possibly TRBD1 for D (6 bases). Trimming cost V 4 bases and J 1 base, with 13 bases left between them. The germline CDR1 and CDR2 sequences are MGHRA and YSYEKL. CDR3 length equals 16 residues. The CDR3 DNA follows: TGCGCCAGCAGCCCACCGACAGGCCAGAACACCGGGGAGCTGTTTTTT. Translated, it gives CASSPPTGQNTGELFF.

The count of this clone is one. The chain carries TRBV5-1 and TRBJ1-1; D not resolved. The V and J ends lost 5 bases and 0 bases respectively, with 8 bases between them. The germline V gene encodes CDR1 SGHRS and CDR2 YFSETQ. The CDR3 length is 13 residues. CDR3 nucleotides: TGCGCCAGCAGGGGCGGGATGAACACTGAAGCTTTCTTT. As protein: CASRGGMNTEAFF.

The J gene is TRBJ2-1, the V gene TRBV11-3; 9 bases match TRBD2. Looked up from germline, CDR1 is SGHNT and CDR2 is YENEEA. The J segment lost 4 bases and the V segment lost 5 bases, leaving 6 bases of the junction unmatched. The CDR3 is 15 residues long. The CDR3, as DNA: TGTGCCAGCAGCGGAAGACTAGCGGCTTACAATGAGCAGTTCTTC. Translating gives CASSGRLAAYNEQFF. Combining the CDR3 with reference TRBV11-3 and TRBJ2-1 gives the whole variable domain EAGVVQSPRYKIIEKKQPVAFWCNPISGHNTLYWYLQNLGQGPELLIRYENEEAVDDSQLPKDRFSAERLKGVDSTLKIQPAELGDSAVYLCASSGRLAAYNEQFFGPGTRLTVL.

The chain has TRBV27 and TRBJ1-2; D is ambiguous. Germline CDR1 is MNHEY and CDR2 is SMNVEV (reference sequence). V was trimmed by 5 bases and J by 8 bases, leaving 18 bases between them. The CDR3 consists of 14 residues. DNA of the CDR3: TGTGCCAGCAGTCCTTCGGCCCAGGTTTGGGGCTACACCTTC. This translates into CASSPSAQVWGYTF.

The V and J genes are TRBV18 and TRBJ2-5, with 7 bases identical to TRBD1. CDR1 is KGHSH, CDR2 LQKENI, per germline. With V trimmed by 3 bases and J by 3 bases, 4 bases remained unmatched. This CDR3 has 14 residues. CDR3 nucleotides: TGTGCCAGCTCACCGAGACAGGGAGAAGAGACCCAGTACTTC. Its protein product is CASSPRQGEETQYF.

This chain links TRBV30 with TRBJ1-3; the D gene is possibly TRBD1 (5 bases). The CDR3 loop spans 14 amino acids. Trimming shortened V by 2 bases and J by 0 bases, and 8 bases separated the two germline ends. Germline lookup yields CDR1 GTSNPN and CDR2 SVGIG (reference sequence). The CDR3, as DNA: TGTGCCTGGAGTACAGGACGCTCTGGAAACACCATATATTTT. This translates into CAWSTGRSGNTIYF.

The chain employs TRBV7-9 and TRBJ1-5; D is perhaps TRBD1 (5 bases). The CDR3 sequence is 19 residues long. With 0 bases removed from V and 1 base from J, the gap between germline ends came to 19 bases. CDR1 is SEHNR and CDR2 is FQNEAQ in the germline V gene (reference sequence). The CDR3 loop is CASSLAQGGGLLSNQPQHF. The CDR3 DNA reads TGTGCCAGCAGCTTAGCCCAGGGAGGAGGCTTATTGAGCAATCAGCCCCAGCATTTT. The whole variable domain, remainder taken from reference TRBV7-9 and TRBJ1-5, is DTGVSQNPRHKITKRGQNVTFRCDPISEHNRLYWYRQTLGQGPEFLTYFQNEAQLEKSRLLSDRFSAERPKGSFSTLEIQRTEQGDSAMYLCASSLAQGGGLLSNQPQHFGDGTRLSIL.

The chain links TRBV5-1 to TRBJ2-7, with D unresolved. CDR1 is SGHRS and CDR2 is YFSETQ in the germline V gene. V dropped 5 bases and J dropped 3 bases, with 12 bases sitting between them. There are 13 residues in the CDR3. CDR3 in DNA: TGCGCCAGCAGGTCGACTTTTTACTACGAGCAGTACTTC. It translates to CASRSTFYYEQYF. Full variable domain (remainder filled in from reference TRBV5-1 and TRBJ2-7): KAGVTQTPRYLIKTRGQQVTLSCSPISGHRSVSWYQQTPGQGLQFLFEYFSETQRNKGNFPGRFSGRQFSNSRSEMNVSTLELGDSALYLCASRSTFYYEQYFGPGTRLTVT.